One T cell receptor (beta chain) is described in this entry. Its target is unknown. The data were obtained in a study of Graves' ophthalmopathy and Graves' hyperthyroidism. Study-wide background: Specimen type is peripheral blood, obtained at initial diagnosis before any treatment.

Germline trimming cut 5 bases from V and 0 bases from J; bases unmatched to any gene: 16. The CDR3 sequence is 18 residues long. Looked up from germline, CDR1 is MDHEN and CDR2 is SYDVKM. Disease in donors with ophthalmopathy had moderate-to-severe activity, CAS ≥3, NOSPECS ≥4 and under 3 months' duration. RNA transcripts were the template, and TCR beta CDR3 regions were amplified from them. HTBI primers primed a first-round RT-PCR, and a second-round multiplex PCR followed. One entry per CDR3 protein results from TCRdb running MiXCR on the multiplex PCR reads. Among under 400,000 distinct CDR3 sequences, under 20% were seen once, and the ten largest hold 10% to 15%. Points from the study as a whole: Thyroid clonotypes that were expanded above 0.001 frequency mostly also appeared in blood.

This TCR derives from an adult man with Graves' ophthalmopathy. The sequencing sample was made of peripheral blood. This chain connects TRBV28 to TRBJ2-7; TRBD1 matches 7 bases. The CDR3 nucleotides read TGTGCCAGCAGTACTCCCTCCCACGACAGGGAACTCTCCTACGAGCAGTACTTC. Translation gives CASSTPSHDRELSYEQYF.